This T cell receptor beta chain was sequenced in a study of early T cells in non-severe SARS-CoV-2 infection. Study-wide context: Unsorted whole blood bulk RNA was sequenced, with unpaired chains.

Individual cDNA molecules received unique molecular identifiers. TCRdb redid the calling of the 5' RACE reads with MiXCR, one entry per CDR3 protein. The sample has 55,000 to 80,000 distinct CDR3 sequences, about 10% seen once. There are many counts of this clonotype. V trimming: 1 base; J trimming: 3 bases; junction bases outside the gene matches: 1. Per germline, CDR1 SEHNR and CDR2 FQNEAQ (reference sequence). The CDR3 consists of 14 residues. The chain has TRBV7-9 and TRBJ2-7, with TRBD2 matching over 9 bases. The source material was whole blood, sampled at baseline. The TCR was taken from an adult who was a healthcare worker with PCR-confirmed SARS-CoV-2 infection or an uninfected control (not recorded which). The CDR3 sequence: CASSLETSGYEQYF. CDR3 nucleotides: TGTGCCAGCAGCTTAGAGACTAGCGGCTACGAGCAGTACTTC. Full variable domain (outside the CDR3, taken from reference TRBV7-9 and TRBJ2-7): DTGVSQNPRHKITKRGQNVTFRCDPISEHNRLYWYRQTLGQGPEFLTYFQNEAQLEKSRLLSDRFSAERPKGSFSTLEIQRTEQGDSAMYLCASSLETSGYEQYFGPGTRLTVT.